The next 15 T cell receptor beta chains were all read from a single sample in a study of tumor and adjacent non-tumor tissue in lung cancer. The library came from three nested PCR rounds adapted from ARM-PCR protocols. TCRdb itself ran the multiplex PCR reads through MiXCR, one entry per CDR3 protein. Of around 120,000 distinct CDR3 sequences listed, about 66% are singletons. RNA was extracted from bulk tissue without any cell sorting. Sequenced material: lung tumor tissue. The receptors originated from a man younger than 40 with non-small cell lung cancer.

This clonotype was recorded once. With a much larger clone just one base away, this may be a read error. The CDR3 region is CASSLSRYEHYF. The DNA of the CDR3 is TGTGCCAGCAGCTTAAGTCGCTACGAGCACTACTTC. The V and J genes are TRBV13 and TRBJ2-7; D is uncertain. Germline CDR1 PRHDT, CDR2 FYEKMQ (reference sequence). The CDR3 covers 12 residues.

This clonotype has a single count. Sequence at one end of the junction differs from germline and may be a read error. The chain recombines TRBV10-3 with TRBJ2-3, with TRBD2 matching 11 bases. Germline CDR1 ENHRY, CDR2 SYGVKD. CDR3 length: 16 residues. The CDR3 is CAISDSGRASIDTQYF. CDR3 DNA sequence: TGTGCCATCAGTGATAGCGGGAGGGCTAGCATAGATACGCAGTATTTC.

A single count supports this clonotype. The V call is TRBV29-1, the J call TRBJ1-1, with D possibly being TRBD1 (5 bases). The V end lost 7 bases, the J end lost 11 bases, and 14 bases lay between the germline ends. This CDR3 is 10 amino acids long. Germline-derived CDR1 and CDR2 are SQVTM and ANQGSEA. CDR3 nucleotides: TGCAGCGCGGCCAGGGAGTGGGCTTTCTTT. It encodes CSAAREWAFF.

With respect to this clonotype: The CDR3 end shows no conserved phenylalanine or tryptophan, and so a read error is likely. The DNA is left out, because the CDR3 cannot be placed on it with certainty; the CDR3 is given as TCRdb lists it. The J gene is TRBJ2-7, the V gene TRBV20-1; the listed D gene, TRBD1, was not tested against the DNA. The CDR3 sequence runs 15 residues, both termini included. The germline V gene has CDR1 DFQATT and CDR2 SNEGSKA (reference sequence). The CDR3 spells CSARGTGGFSYERYL.

Points on this clonotype: A much larger clonotype is one base distant, so this may be a read error. V gene TRBV5-5 combines with J gene TRBJ2-7, with D possibly matching TRBD1 (5 bases). This CDR3 is built from 14 residues. The germline gives CDR1 SGHKS, CDR2 YYEKEE (reference sequence). CDR3 bases: TGTACCAGCAGCTTGGGGCGGCGAGCCTACGAGCAGTACTTC. Translating gives CTSSLGRRAYEQYF.

Concerning this clonotype: The junction does not match germline at one end; this may be a read error. J is TRBJ2-7 and V is TRBV20-1, with 8 bases identical to TRBD1. Germline CDR1 DFQATT, CDR2 SNEGSKA (reference sequence). This CDR3 comprises 15 residues. The CDR3 is CSASHYGTGSYEQLF. The CDR3 bases are TGCAGTGCTAGCCATTACGGGACAGGTTCCTATGAACAGTTGTTC.

The sample holds many counts of this clonotype. CDR3 protein: CASSQDWSGRSGELFF. In DNA form, the CDR3 reads TGCGCCAGCAGCCAAGATTGGTCAGGGCGATCCGGGGAGCTGTTTTTT. The rearrangement uses TRBV4-3 and TRBJ2-2, with a possible D match to TRBD1 (5 bases). CDR3 length equals 16 residues. The germline V and J ends were trimmed by 0 bases and 6 bases, with 14 bases remaining between them. Per the germline V gene, CDR1 is LGHNA and CDR2 is YSLEER.

In regard to this clonotype: With a much larger clone just one base away, this may be a read error. This rearrangement joins TRBV6-5 to TRBJ1-1; no reliable D call. The CDR3 length is 14 residues. Germline V gene lookup returns CDR1 MNHEY and CDR2 SVGAGI. CDR3 nucleotides: TGTGCCAGCAGTTACTCGTGGGTGAACACTGTAGCTTTCTTT. Protein product: CASSYSWVNTVAFF.

The chain uses TRBV4-2 and TRBJ2-7; D unresolved. With 2 bases removed from V and 0 bases from J, the gap between germline ends came to 8 bases. The CDR3 extends over 14 amino acids. Germline CDR1 and CDR2: LGHNA and YNFKEQ. Here the CDR3 reads CASSQSDLSYEQYF. The CDR3 DNA follows: TGTGCCAGCAGCCAATCAGATCTCTCCTACGAGCAGTACTTC.

This clonotype has just one count. One junction end does not reproduce the germline sequence, and a read error may be involved. The J gene is TRBJ2-7, the V gene TRBV11-3; D is perhaps TRBD1 (6 bases). This CDR3 contains 13 residues. The germline V gene has CDR1 SGHNT and CDR2 YENEEA. The CDR3 spells CAISLGQNYEQYF. CDR3 sequence (DNA): TGTGCCATCAGCTTAGGACAGAACTACGAGCAGTACTTC.

As for this clonotype: A junction boundary mismatches the germline segment, possibly from a read error. The rearrangement links TRBV5-4 to TRBJ2-7; 10 bases line up with TRBD2. This CDR3 has 15 residues. In germline, CDR1 is SGHNT, CDR2 YYREEE (reference sequence). Written as DNA, the CDR3 is TGTGCCAGCAGCCATGAAGCGGGAGGGCCTAAAGAGCATTACTTC. Translated, it gives CASSHEAGGPKEHYF.

Remarks on this clonotype: A read error may be the cause here, since a much bigger clone is one base away. Lacking the conserved final phenylalanine or tryptophan, this CDR3 likely reflects a read error. The rearrangement links TRBV6-1 to TRBJ2-6; D gene uncertain. The CDR3 is 17 residues long. The V gene's germline CDR1 is MNHNS and CDR2 SASEGT. V was pared by 6 bases and J by 2 bases, with 17 bases between. The CDR3 sequence is CASRHKMGKAGANVLTI. The CDR3 DNA follows: TGTGCCAGCAGACACAAGATGGGGAAGGCTGGGGCCAACGTCCTGACTATC.

With regard to this clonotype: A single base separates this from a much larger clone, so it may be a read error. CDR3 bases: TGCAGTGCTCGACCACTAGCGAGACTCAAGGCGGCCCAGTACTTC. Its translation: CSARPLARLKAAQYF. The chain couples TRBV20-1 to TRBJ2-5; 7 bases map to TRBD2. Trimming took 5 bases from V and 9 from J; bases not matched to a gene: 18. Germline V gene lookup returns CDR1 DFQATT and CDR2 SNEGSKA (reference sequence). The CDR3 sequence is 15 residues long.

This clonotype was detected many times. V and J are TRBV20-1 and TRBJ2-2; D gene ambiguous. In germline, CDR1 is DFQATT, CDR2 SNEGSKA (reference sequence). Trimming left V 2 bases short and J 0 bases short, with 4 bases between. The CDR3 has 13 residues. CDR3 amino acids: CSARQTNTGELFF. For the CDR3, the DNA is TGCAGTGCTAGACAGACGAACACCGGGGAGCTGTTTTTT.

As for this clonotype: A much bigger clone sits one base away, suggesting this may be a read error. The rearrangement joins TRBV20-1 to TRBJ1-1; TRBD1 matches 8 bases. Germline V gene lookup returns CDR1 DFQATT and CDR2 SNEGSKA (reference sequence). This CDR3 spans 15 amino acids. Trimming took 5 bases from V and 0 from J; bases not matched to a gene: 8. The CDR3 DNA is TGCAGTGCTTTAGGACAGGGCGAGGTGAACACTGAAGCTTTCTTT. Amino acid sequence: CSALGQGEVNTEAFF.